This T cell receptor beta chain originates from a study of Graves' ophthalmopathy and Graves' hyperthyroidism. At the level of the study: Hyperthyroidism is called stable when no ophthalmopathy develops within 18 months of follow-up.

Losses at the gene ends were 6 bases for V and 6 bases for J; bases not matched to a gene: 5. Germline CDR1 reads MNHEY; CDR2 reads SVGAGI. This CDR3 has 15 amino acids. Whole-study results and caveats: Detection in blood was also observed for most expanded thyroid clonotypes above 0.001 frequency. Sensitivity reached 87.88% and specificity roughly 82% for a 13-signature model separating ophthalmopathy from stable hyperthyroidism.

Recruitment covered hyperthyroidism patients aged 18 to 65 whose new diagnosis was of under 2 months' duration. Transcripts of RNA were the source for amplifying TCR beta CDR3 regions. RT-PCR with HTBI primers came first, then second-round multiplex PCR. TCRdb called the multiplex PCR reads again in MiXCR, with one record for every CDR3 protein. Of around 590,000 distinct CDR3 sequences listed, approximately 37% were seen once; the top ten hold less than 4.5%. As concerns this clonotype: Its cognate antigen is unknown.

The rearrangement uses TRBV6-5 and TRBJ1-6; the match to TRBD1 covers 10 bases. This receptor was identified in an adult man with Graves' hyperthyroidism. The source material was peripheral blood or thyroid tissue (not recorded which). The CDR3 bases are TGTGCCAGCAGAGGGACAGGGGTACCTAATTCACCCCTCCACTTT. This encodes CASRGTGVPNSPLHF.